This is a list of T cell receptor beta chains from one sample in a study of cytomegalovirus exposure and HLA in healthy donors. Generated by immunoSEQ multiplex PCR, the TCRdb table keeps only in-frame clones and is missing some. The sample has some 110,000 clones; roughly 88% are singletons. The sequencing input was PBMCs. The origin of the receptors is a man aged 18 to 29 in good health and CMV-seronegative. Each CDR3 is given with its conserved first and last residue. Each record gives: V gene, D gene, J gene, clone size, CDR3 DNA, CDR3 protein. A D gene is named only where the DNA matches it firmly. Expanded clones are given a class, and other clones once, few, many or no size at all.

TRBV6-1	TRBD1	TRBJ2-7	-	TGTGCCAGCAGTCCCGGGACAGCCTACGAGCAGTACTTC	CASSPGTAYEQYF
TRBV9	TRBD2	TRBJ2-3	-	TGTGCCAGCAATTTCCCGGGGGGTTCTGGCACAGATACGCAGTATTTT	CASNFPGGSGTDTQYF
TRBV18	-	TRBJ2-5	-	TGTGCCAGCCTAAGGGGTCAGCAGATCCAAGAGACCCAGTACTTC	CASLRGQQIQETQYF
TRBV7-9	TRBD2	TRBJ2-3	-	TGTGCCAGCAGCTTAGTGGCTAGCGGTAGCACAGATACGCAGTATTTT	CASSLVASGSTDTQYF
TRBV28	-	TRBJ1-2	-	TGTGCCAGCAGTTTAGTTTTCGGTACCTATGGCTACACCTTC	CASSLVFGTYGYTF
TRBV4-1	TRBD1	TRBJ2-5	-	TGCGCCAGCAGCCAAACCCCATTGGGGACAGGGGGCTTGAAGACCCAGTACTTC	CASSQTPLGTGGLKTQYF
TRBV6-5	-	TRBJ2-1	-	TGTGCCAGCATAAGGGGGACTGAGCAGTTCTTC	CASIRGTEQFF
TRBV6-1	TRBD1	TRBJ2-7	-	TGTGCCAGCAGTGTTCTAGGGACAGGGAACTACGAGCAGTACTTC	CASSVLGTGNYEQYF
TRBV7-9	-	TRBJ2-1	-	TGTGCCAGCAGCCCAAGGGGCTCCCTCTCCTACAATGAGCAGTTCTTC	CASSPRGSLSYNEQFF
TRBV6-1	TRBD1	TRBJ1-5	-	TGTGCCAGCAGCAGACCCGGGACAGGGTATCAGCCCCAGCATTTT	CASSRPGTGYQPQHF
TRBV5-1	-	TRBJ1-2	few	TGCGCCAGCAGCCCGGGGGTAGGTGCCTATGGCTACACCTTC	CASSPGVGAYGYTF
TRBV27	-	TRBJ1-6	-	TGTGCCAGCAGTTTGGGGTGGGGCTCACCCCTCCACTTT	CASSLGWGSPLHF
TRBV5-8	TRBD1	TRBJ1-5	-	TGTGCCAGCAGCTTGGCCGACAGGGTCCATTCTCAGCCCCAGCATTTT	CASSLADRVHSQPQHF
TRBV7-2	TRBD1	TRBJ2-2	-	TGTGCCAGCACCAGGACAGGGGGGAACACCGGGGAGCTGTTTTTT	CASTRTGGNTGELFF
TRBV5-8	TRBD1	TRBJ2-2	-	TGTGCCAGCAGCTTGTTGGGACAGGGGGACACCGGGGAGCTGTTTTTT	CASSLLGQGDTGELFF
TRBV14	-	TRBJ2-2	few	TGTGCCAGCAGCCTGCGTTTGGGGAGCACCGGGGAGCTGTTTTTT	CASSLRLGSTGELFF
TRBV18	TRBD2	TRBJ2-7	-	TGTGCCAGCTCATCTTCCGGGGGGACTTACGAGCAGTACTTC	CASSSSGGTYEQYF
TRBV7-9	-	TRBJ1-2	few	TGTGCCAGCAGTAGGCAGGGCTATGATGGCTACACCTTC	CASSRQGYDGYTF
TRBV6-5	TRBD2	TRBJ2-1	-	TGTGCCAGCAGTCAGACTAGCGGCTCCTACAATGAGCAGTTCTTC	CASSQTSGSYNEQFF
TRBV5-6	-	TRBJ2-6	-	TGTGCCAGCAGATTTATGACAGCACTTTCTGGGGCCAACGTCCTGACTTTC	CASRFMTALSGANVLTF
TRBV27	-	TRBJ1-3	-	TGTGCCAGCAGATTACAGGGCGGAAACACCATATATTTT	CASRLQGGNTIYF
TRBV6-5	-	TRBJ1-1	few	TGTGCCAGCAGCTATAACAGGGCTGCCACTGAAGCTTTCTTT	CASSYNRAATEAFF
TRBV6-5	-	TRBJ2-7	-	TGTGCCAGCAGTTATCAGGGCTACGAGCAGTACTTC	CASSYQGYEQYF
TRBV6-5	-	TRBJ1-5	-	TGTGCCAGCAGAACGGGGGGGATCAATCAGCCCCAGCATTTT	CASRTGGINQPQHF
TRBV6-1	TRBD1	TRBJ1-1	-	TGTGCCAGCAGTGAAGCGCCCTTCTACTTCGAAAATATTGACAGGGAAGGGCGAGAGGAAGCTTTCTTT	CASSEAPFYFENIDREGREEAFF
TRBV5-8	-	TRBJ1-5	-	TGTGCCAGCATCCGTGGGGGCTATAGCAATCAGCCCCAGCATTTT	CASIRGGYSNQPQHF
TRBV11-3	TRBD2	TRBJ2-5	-	TGTGCCAGCAGCTTACTAGCGGGTAGCGAGACCCAGTACTTC	CASSLLAGSETQYF
TRBV27	-	TRBJ2-2	-	TGTGCCAGCAGTTTATTGGGGGGTAGTGGCACCGGGGAGCTGTTTTTT	CASSLLGGSGTGELFF
TRBV30	TRBD1	TRBJ1-5	-	TGTGCCTGGAGTGTGATGACAGGGGGGAATCAGCCCCAGCATTTT	CAWSVMTGGNQPQHF
TRBV4-1	-	TRBJ1-2	-	TGCGCCAGCAGCCAAGGGGCAGGGAGGTACGACTATGGCTACACCTTC	CASSQGAGRYDYGYTF
TRBV10-1	TRBD1	TRBJ2-7	-	TGCGCCAGCAGTCACCGGGACAGGGGAAACGAGCAGTACTTC	CASSHRDRGNEQYF
TRBV29-1	-	TRBJ2-1	-	TGCAGCGTTGATGAGGGCTACAATGAGCAGTTCTTC	CSVDEGYNEQFF
TRBV4-1	TRBD1	TRBJ1-2	-	TGCGCCAGCAGCCCAGGGCGACAGGGGCTGGGCTATGGCTACACCTTC	CASSPGRQGLGYGYTF
TRBV5-1	-	TRBJ2-7	-	TGCGCCAGCAGCTTGGGGGCAGGGCACTCCTACGAGCAGTACTTC	CASSLGAGHSYEQYF
TRBV28	TRBD1	TRBJ2-2	-	TGTGCCAGCAGGACGGGACAGACGAACACCGGGGAGCTGTTTTTT	CASRTGQTNTGELFF
TRBV5-4	-	TRBJ1-1	-	TGTGCCAGCAGCTTAAGTCCACAGCAGAACACTGAAGCTTTCTTT	CASSLSPQQNTEAFF
TRBV27	-	TRBJ2-3	-	TGTGCCAGCAGTTTGAAGGGGACTAGCACAGATACGCAGTATTTT	CASSLKGTSTDTQYF
TRBV29-1	-	TRBJ2-7	-	TGCAGCGTTGCGACAGTAGTCTCCTACGAGCAGTACTTC	CSVATVVSYEQYF
TRBV21-1	-	TRBJ1-5	-	TGTGCCAGCAGCTCTACCATAGTCCGGAGGACAGGGTATAATAGCAATCAGCCCCAGCATTTT	CASSSTIVRRTGYNSNQPQHF
TRBV6-1	-	TRBJ1-2	-	TGTGCCATACAGTCAAACTATGGCTACACCTTC	CAIQSNYGYTF
TRBV6-5	-	TRBJ1-2	-	TGTGCCAGCAGTTACTACCCGCTACAGGGTCTCGGTGGCTACACCTTC	CASSYYPLQGLGGYTF
TRBV7-6	-	TRBJ2-2	-	TGTGCCAGCAGCCCGCGGATCGCCGGGGAGCTGTTTTTT	CASSPRIAGELFF
TRBV28	TRBD1	TRBJ1-2	-	TGTGCCAGCAGTTTCGGACAGGCCCTAATCTATGGCTACACCTTC	CASSFGQALIYGYTF
TRBV18	TRBD1	TRBJ1-5	-	TGTGCCAGCTCAGGACAGGGGAATCAGCCCCAGCATTTT	CASSGQGNQPQHF
TRBV27	TRBD2	TRBJ2-1	-	TGTGCCAGCAGTTTGGATCTAGCGGGGGCGAAAAGCTCCTACAATGAGCAGTTCTTC	CASSLDLAGAKSSYNEQFF
TRBV7-6	-	TRBJ2-1	-	TGTGCCAGCAGCCCGAGGATCAATCCAGGGCCATACAATGAGCAGTTCTTC	CASSPRINPGPYNEQFF